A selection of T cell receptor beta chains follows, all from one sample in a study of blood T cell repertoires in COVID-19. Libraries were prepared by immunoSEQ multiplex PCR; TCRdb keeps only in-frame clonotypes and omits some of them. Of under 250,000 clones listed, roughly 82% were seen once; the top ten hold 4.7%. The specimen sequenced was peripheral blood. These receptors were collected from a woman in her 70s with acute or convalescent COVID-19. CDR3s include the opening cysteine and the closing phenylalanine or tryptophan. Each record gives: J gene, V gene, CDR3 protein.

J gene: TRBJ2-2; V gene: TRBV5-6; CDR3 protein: CASSLFGTGGRTGELFF
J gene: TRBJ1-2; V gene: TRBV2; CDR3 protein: CASRGVRDSSYGYTF
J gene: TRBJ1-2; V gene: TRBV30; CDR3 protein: CAGPSGIANYGYTF
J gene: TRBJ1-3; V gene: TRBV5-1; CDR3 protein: CASSLAGVVGTASSGNTIYF
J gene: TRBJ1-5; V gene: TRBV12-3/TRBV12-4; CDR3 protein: CASMGREDQPQHF
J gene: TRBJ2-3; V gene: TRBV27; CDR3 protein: CASSLAGGNTDTQYF
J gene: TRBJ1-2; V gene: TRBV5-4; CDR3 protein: CASSQSGTGVNYGYTF
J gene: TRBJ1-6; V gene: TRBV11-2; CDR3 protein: CASTPGRFYNSPLHF
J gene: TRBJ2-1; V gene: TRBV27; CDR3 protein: CASSRLWSSGGSYTGNEQFF
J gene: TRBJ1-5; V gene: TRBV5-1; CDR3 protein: CASSLDSNQPQHF
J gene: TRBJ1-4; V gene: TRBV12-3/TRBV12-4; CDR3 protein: CASSLGGGKLFF
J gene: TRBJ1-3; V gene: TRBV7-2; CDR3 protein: CASSPAGAGANGRNTIYF